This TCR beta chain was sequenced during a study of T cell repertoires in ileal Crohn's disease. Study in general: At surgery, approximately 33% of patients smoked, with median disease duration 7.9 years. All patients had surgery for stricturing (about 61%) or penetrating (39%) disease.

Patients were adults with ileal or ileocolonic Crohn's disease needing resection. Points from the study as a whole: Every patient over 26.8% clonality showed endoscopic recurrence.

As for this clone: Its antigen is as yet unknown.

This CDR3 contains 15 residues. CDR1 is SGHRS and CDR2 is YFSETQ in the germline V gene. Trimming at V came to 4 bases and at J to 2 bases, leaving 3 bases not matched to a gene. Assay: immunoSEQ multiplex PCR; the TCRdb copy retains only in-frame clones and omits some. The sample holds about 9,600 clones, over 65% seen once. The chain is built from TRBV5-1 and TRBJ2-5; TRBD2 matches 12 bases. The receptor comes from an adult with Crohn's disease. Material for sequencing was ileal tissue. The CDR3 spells CASSLTSGGQETQYF. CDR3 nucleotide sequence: TGCGCCAGCAGCCTCACTAGCGGGGGGCAAGAGACCCAGTACTTC.